This T cell receptor beta chain stems from a study of control samples from healthy donors and cancer patients (dated by TCRdb to 2020 to 2022). From the cysteine up to the phenylalanine, the CDR3 has a length of 17 residues. Only the CDR3 DNA stays, 51 bases, in frame from base 1. The V end loses 4 bases and the J end loses 4 bases, and a stretch of 21 bases separates them. Based on the germline V gene, the CDR1 and CDR2 sequences are SGHTA and FQGTGA. Receptor libraries were prepared by the immunoSEQ multiplex PCR assay. TCRdb re-hosts the immuneACCESS table, in-frame sequences only. Its copies lack some clones; in the studies checked, an unresolved V gene accounts for under half of them, and the cause for the rest is not known. The sample records under 150,000 clones, about nine tenths of which are singletons. The leading ten clones occupy less than 5.5% of the sample. Worth noting for this clone: Its binding antigen is unknown. No clone much larger than this one lies a single base away; base qualities are absent.

Here the chain combines TRBV7-3 and TRBJ2-3; the D gene is perhaps TRBD1, on 6 matching bases. The sequence derives from a man aged 25 to 40 in good health. Sequenced sample: blood. The CDR3 has the sequence CASSSRGSTGQADTQYF. The sequenced DNA: TGTGCCAGCAGCTCCCGTGGGAGCACAGGGCAAGCAGATACGCAGTATTTT.